This T cell receptor beta chain was documented in a study of blood T cell repertoires in COVID-19 (dated by TCRdb to the early 2020s). Regarding the complete study: Collaborator samples came from the United States, Italy and Spain and covered acute and convalescent phases of COVID-19. Sample metadata almost always included a de-identified subject ID, COVID-19 status, age in years and sex. Samples were obtained from the ongoing ImmuneRACE study (first 160 participants) and from about 1,300 subjects provided by 6 global collaborators. The dataset comprised deeply sampled blood TCRbeta repertoires from subjects exposed to, actively infected with, or recovered from COVID-19. The repertoires were made available in a free public database intended to serve as a resource for research on the immune response to SARS-CoV-2. HLA class I and class II types, where available, came from metadata supplied by the sample provider rather than from assay-based typing. The material from the prospective study consisted of cDNA or gDNA derived from T cells, B-cell-depleted T cells, or PBMCs.

V gives up 6 bases and J gives up 4 bases, and the segment between their germline ends measures 7 bases. The CDR1 and CDR2 encoded by the germline V gene are MNHEY and SVGEGT. The CDR3 goes from the cysteine to the phenylalanine over 12 residues. Only the CDR3 portion is preserved as DNA: 36 bases, with reading frame beginning at the first base. A single count supports this clone. Its antigen target is currently unknown. No quality values exist for individual bases; no much larger clone is one base distant. Different DNA sequences within this sample yield the same CDR3. What the work shows at the level of the full study, not this receptor alone: Clinical and demographic metadata were provided uncurated, with the amount varying by source and participant.

At one collaborating source in Seattle, patients were enrolled during active infection and were followed longitudinally through the course of disease. Each collaborating institution followed its own protocols to collect whole blood in K2EDTA tubes. For TCRbeta analysis, collaborators shipped samples in one of three forms: frozen whole blood, isolated PBMCs, or DNA extracted from either of those sample types. TCRbeta CDR3 regions were amplified from genomic DNA using the immunoSEQ Assay, a bias-controlled multiplex PCR. In the paper's pipeline: The number of nucleated cells in each sample was estimated from the amplification of reference gene primers within the assay. Sequence reads were collapsed and filtered to measure the absolute abundance of every unique TCRbeta CDR3 rearrangement. Productive Simpson clonality was computed per sample as the square root of Simpson's diversity index over productive rearrangements. TCRdb carries this immuneACCESS record with in-frame sequences only. Its versions omit some clonotypes, under half of them owing to an unresolved V gene in the studies checked, with the rest unexplained. V, J and clone size derive from that table, while D and trimming were established from the DNA sequence. This sample gives 200,000 to 300,000 clones in total; around nine tenths of them show up just once. Roughly 5% of the sample lies in the top ten.

Sequencing was done on a sample of peripheral blood. The chain links TRBV6-2 or TRBV6-3 with TRBJ1-3; the D gene assignment is ambiguous. This clonotype was obtained from a woman aged 60 to 75 with COVID-19, enrolled during active disease. The DNA is TGTGCCAGCAGCCCGTCGGGAAACACCATATATTTT. This is translated as CASSPSGNTIYF.